These 15 T cell receptor beta chains originate from one sample sequenced in a study of T-cell memory formation after mild COVID-19 (dated by TCRdb to 2020 to 2023). Preparation of the library involved 5' RACE. The data were produced on an Illumina NovaSeq 6000. The public reads were reprocessed in TCRdb via fastp at Q25 and MiXCR, keeping in-frame beta chains. One record per CDR3 amino acid sequence lists the most common genes and DNA. The sample profile shows some 130,000 distinct CDR3 sequences; roughly 15% of them were found once. 11% to 15% of the sample is in the top ten clones. Sequencing input: PBMCs or a T cell subset sorted from them (not recorded which). The receptors come from an adult woman who had mild COVID-19 (a few samples of this study predate the infection). The sample titles of this study are shuffled in the database, so cell type and time point are left out; the donor was told from shared clones.

The chain carries TRBV9 and TRBJ2-2; 10 nucleotides agree with TRBD2. V lost 0 bases to trimming and J lost 4 bases; unmatched junction nucleotides: 0. CDR1 and CDR2 (germline): SGDLS, YYNGEE. The CDR3 runs 15 residues. The CDR3 loop is CASSVASGGTGELFF. Written as DNA, the CDR3 is TGTGCCAGCAGCGTAGCTAGCGGGGGCACCGGGGAGCTGTTTTTT.

The V and J genes are TRBV7-9 and TRBJ1-1; perhaps TRBD1 as D (6 bases). Trimming cost V 1 base and J 4 bases, with 16 bases left between them. CDR1 SEHNR and CDR2 FQNEAQ come from the germline V gene (reference sequence). The CDR3 has 16 amino acids. The CDR3 nucleotides are TGTGCCAGCAGCTTAGTGGCAGGGGCCACCTCCACTGAAGCTTTCTTT. This encodes CASSLVAGATSTEAFF.

This clonotype was seen a handful of times. The chain joins TRBV4-1 to TRBJ1-5, with TRBD1 as a possible D gene (6 bases). Trimming removed 4 bases from V and 2 bases from J, with 9 bases in between. Germline CDR1 reads MGHRA; CDR2 reads YSYEKL. The CDR3 has 14 amino acids. The CDR3 nucleotides read TGCGCCAGCAGCCTCTACAGGGGCAATCAGCCCCAGCATTTT. Its translation is CASSLYRGNQPQHF.

Only a few counts were recorded for this clonotype. The V and J genes are TRBV15 and TRBJ1-6; weak D call: TRBD1 (5 bases). CDR3 size: 16 residues. Trimming pared 0 bases from V and 5 bases from J, leaving 11 bases between. Germline values: CDR1 LNHNV, CDR2 YYDKDF (reference sequence). CDR3 nucleotide sequence: TGTGCCACCAGCAGAGAGGGACTAAGGGATAATTCACCCCTCCACTTT. The encoded protein is CATSREGLRDNSPLHF.

V usage is TRBV4-1 and J usage is TRBJ2-3; the match to TRBD2 covers 8 bases. Germline assignment: CDR1 MGHRA and CDR2 YSYEKL. The CDR3 covers 17 residues. The V segment lost 0 bases and the J segment 6 bases; nucleotides outside the gene matches: 11. The CDR3 region has the DNA TGCGCCAGCAGCCAAGATGGTTCGGGGGGGGCCAGTGATACGCAGTATTTT. It yields the protein CASSQDGSGGASDTQYF.

CDR3 coding DNA: TGTGCCAGCAGCCAAGACGACTACGAGCAGTACTTC. This sequence encodes CASSQDDYEQYF. The V and J genes are TRBV3-1 and TRBJ2-7; D remains unclear. Germline V lookup: CDR1 LGHDT, CDR2 YNNKEL (reference sequence). The CDR3 consists of 12 residues. V was pared by 0 bases and J by 3 bases, with 3 bases between.

This chain joins TRBV5-1 and TRBJ2-5; TRBD1 matches 7 bases. Germline loops: CDR1 SGHRS, CDR2 YFSETQ. The V gene end was trimmed by 6 bases and the J gene end by 4 bases; junction bases not matched to a gene: 9. This CDR3 spans 14 amino acids. CDR3 bases: TGCGCCAGCACCCGAGGGGGCCGGGGAGAGACCCAGTACTTC. Encoded protein: CASTRGGRGETQYF.

The rearrangement uses TRBV7-9 and TRBJ1-1; no firm D call. The CDR3 contains 12 residues. V gave up 5 bases and J gave up 2 bases, with 6 bases separating them. Germline V lookup: CDR1 SEHNR, CDR2 FQNEAQ (reference sequence). The CDR3 is CASSPRNTEAFF. Here the CDR3 DNA reads TGTGCCAGCAGCCCACGTAACACTGAAGCTTTCTTT.

The CDR3 loop is CASSSPPPPSGNVDTQYF. The CDR3 coding sequence is TGTGCCAGCAGTTCACCCCCCCCGCCTAGCGGGAATGTAGATACGCAGTATTTT. The J gene is TRBJ2-3, the V gene TRBV12-3 or TRBV12-4, with 9 nucleotides matching TRBD2. This CDR3 spans 18 amino acids. The trim removed 4 bases at V and 5 bases at J, leaving 16 bases unmatched.

The chain carries TRBV18 and TRBJ2-3; TRBD2 aligns across 13 bases. V was clipped by 1 base and J by 6 bases; unmatched bases: 4. Per germline, CDR1 KGHSH and CDR2 LQKENI. This CDR3 has 16 amino acids. DNA for the CDR3: TGTGCCAGCTCACCACGGACTAGCGGGAGTGGTGATACGCAGTATTTT. Its translation is CASSPRTSGSGDTQYF.

This clonotype was counted between two and nine times. V gene TRBV7-2 combines with J gene TRBJ2-1, with D tentatively TRBD1 (6 bases). The V end lost 4 bases, the J end lost 1 base, and 14 bases lay between the germline ends. Per the germline V gene, CDR1 is SGHTA and CDR2 is FQGNSA. This CDR3 contains 16 residues. The CDR3 protein is CASSSRRGRSYNEQFF. The CDR3 DNA is TGTGCCAGCAGCTCTCGCAGGGGACGATCCTACAATGAGCAGTTCTTC.

The CDR3 is CASSLTPRHTYNEQFF. CDR3 nucleotides: TGTGCCAGCAGCTTAACACCCAGACACACCTACAATGAGCAGTTCTTC. The chain is built from TRBV11-2 and TRBJ2-1; D gene ambiguous. The CDR3 sequence is 16 residues long. From germline, CDR1 is SGHAT and CDR2 FQNNGV. V was pared by 2 bases and J by 2 bases, with 13 bases between.

The chain joins TRBV12-3 or TRBV12-4 to TRBJ2-7; no reliable D call. This CDR3 contains 12 residues. The germline V and J ends were trimmed by 3 bases and 3 bases, with 6 bases remaining between them. The CDR3 DNA is TGTGCCAGCAGTTTTCGTCTCTACGAGCAGTACTTC. This codes for CASSFRLYEQYF.

This clonotype was picked up a small number of times. The chain uses TRBV7-9 and TRBJ2-1; 9 bases map to TRBD2. The V gene end was trimmed by 3 bases and the J gene end by 6 bases; junction bases not matched to a gene: 0. The CDR3 sequence is 13 residues long. Per germline, CDR1 SEHNR and CDR2 FQNEAQ (reference sequence). The CDR3 loop reads CASSFSGSNEQFF. The CDR3 nucleotides are TGTGCCAGCAGCTTTAGCGGGAGCAATGAGCAGTTCTTC.

This clonotype was recorded a few times. The chain recombines TRBV24-1 with TRBJ2-2; D is unresolved. CDR3 length: 11 residues. Between the trimmed V and J ends, which lost 9 bases and 7 bases, there was a span of 8 bases. The germline CDR1 and CDR2 sequences are KGHDR and SFDVKD. DNA of the CDR3: TGTGCCACCGAGCGACTCGGGGAGCTGTTTTTT. It translates to CATERLGELFF.